The entry that follows covers one T cell receptor (beta chain) sequence. The entry originates in a study of CD8 T cells in Susac syndrome. RNA in amounts of roughly 0.5 to 1 ug was reverse transcribed with random hexamers. From the immunoSEQ multiplex PCR reads, TCRdb called clonotypes with MiXCR, one entry per CDR3 protein. In the table there are approximately 170,000 distinct CDR3 sequences, 93% of which are singletons. TCR beta from blood CD8+ and CD4+ T cells was sequenced. Healthy donors served as the controls. They were matched for age and sex. Trimming cost V 2 bases and J 3 bases, with 11 bases left between them. Looked up from germline, CDR1 is MNHEY and CDR2 is SVGAGI. The CDR3 is 15 amino acids.

This chain joins TRBV6-5 and TRBJ2-1; D not resolved. The source of this sequence is a human donor in good health. Sequencing was performed on CD4+ T cells from PBMCs. CDR3 DNA: TGTGCCAGCAGTTACCGGTCGGAAGTCTACAATGAGCAGTTCTTC. It encodes CASSYRSEVYNEQFF.